This T cell receptor (beta chain) was captured by sequencing in a study of CD8+ T cells in alopecia areata. This clone was observed a few times. The V end was cut by 5 bases, the J end by 9 bases, with 14 bases between. This CDR3 spans 14 amino acids. Germline V lookup: CDR1 MDHEN, CDR2 SYDVKM. Extraction of RNA preceded its reverse transcription into cDNA, which served as the sequencing template. Assay: immunoSEQ multiplex PCR; the TCRdb copy retains only in-frame clones and omits some. Among 100,000 to 150,000 clones listed, roughly 61% were seen once. The sequences come from CD4+ T cells sorted from blood, collected at week 0. V gene TRBV28 combines with J gene TRBJ2-6; D is ambiguous. The origin of this receptor is a human donor with alopecia areata. The CDR3 region is CASSISQVFNVLTF. CDR3 sequence (DNA): TGTGCCAGCAGTATCTCTCAGGTATTCAACGTCCTGACTTTC.